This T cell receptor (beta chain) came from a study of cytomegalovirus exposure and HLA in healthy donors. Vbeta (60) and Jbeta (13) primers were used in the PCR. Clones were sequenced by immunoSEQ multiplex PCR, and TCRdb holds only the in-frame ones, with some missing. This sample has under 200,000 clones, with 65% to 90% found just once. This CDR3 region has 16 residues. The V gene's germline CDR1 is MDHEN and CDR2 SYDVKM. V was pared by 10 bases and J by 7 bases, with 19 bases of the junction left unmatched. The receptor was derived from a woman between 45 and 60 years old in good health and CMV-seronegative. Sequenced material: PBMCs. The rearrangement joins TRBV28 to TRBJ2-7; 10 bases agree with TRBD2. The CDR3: CAITGTSEKVGTEQYF. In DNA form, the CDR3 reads TGTGCCATCACCGGGACTAGCGAAAAGGTCGGAACGGAGCAGTACTTC.